This T cell receptor (beta chain) appears in the sequencing data of a study of patients and donors after allogeneic stem cell transplantation. This clonotype occurred many times. V lost 2 bases to trimming and J lost 5 bases, with 13 bases between them. Germline CDR1 SGHTA, CDR2 FQGNSA. CDR3 size: 14 residues. TCRdb re-called the RT-PCR reads through MiXCR, storing one row per CDR3 protein. In the table there are roughly 940,000 distinct CDR3 sequences, roughly 18% of which are singletons. This sequence was found in a human donor who was either an allogeneic HSCT recipient or a stem cell or donor lymphocyte infusion donor (not recorded which). It is not recorded whose cells these are; they may come from a transplant donor. Sample: blood, either unsorted or a sorted T cell fraction (not recorded which). The chain recombines TRBV7-2 with TRBJ2-7; the D gene is possibly TRBD1 (7 bases). CDR3 residues: CASSLSRGVHEQYF. The CDR3 nucleotides are TGTGCCAGCAGCTTAAGCAGGGGGGTCCACGAGCAGTACTTC.